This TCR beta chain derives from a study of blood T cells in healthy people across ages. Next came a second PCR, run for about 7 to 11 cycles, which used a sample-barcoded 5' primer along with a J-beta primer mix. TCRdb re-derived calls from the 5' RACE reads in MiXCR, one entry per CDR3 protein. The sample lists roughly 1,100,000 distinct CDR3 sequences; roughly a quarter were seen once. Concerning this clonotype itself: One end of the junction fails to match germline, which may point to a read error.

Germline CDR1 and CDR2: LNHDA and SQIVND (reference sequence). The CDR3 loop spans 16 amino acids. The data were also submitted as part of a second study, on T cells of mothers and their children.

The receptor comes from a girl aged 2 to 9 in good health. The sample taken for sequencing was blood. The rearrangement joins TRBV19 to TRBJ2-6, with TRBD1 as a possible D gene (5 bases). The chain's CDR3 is CASSIPLGAGASVLTF. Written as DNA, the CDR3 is TGTGCCAGTAGTATACCTCTGGGTGCTGGGGCCAGCGTCCTGACTTTC.